The 17 T cell receptor beta chains below come from one sample, sequenced in a study of T-cell memory formation after mild COVID-19. MiXCR, run by TCRdb on the 5' RACE reads, gives a single entry per CDR3 protein. The sample contains some 600,000 distinct CDR3 sequences, 15% to 20% of which appear only once. Sequenced sample: PBMCs or a T cell subset sorted from them (not recorded which). All receptors come from an adult woman who had mild COVID-19 (a few samples of this study predate the infection). Cell type and time point are not known.

The genes are TRBV12-3 or TRBV12-4 and TRBJ1-5; D is possibly TRBD1 (5 bases). V lost 3 bases and J lost 7, with 13 bases in between. The CDR3 contains 14 residues. CDR3 coding DNA: TGTGCCAGCAGTTTTGAAACGGGGGTCCAGCCCCAGCATTTT. It is translated as CASSFETGVQPQHF.

V gene TRBV20-1 combines with J gene TRBJ2-3; 13 positions agree with TRBD2. Germline CDR1 is DFQATT and CDR2 is SNEGSKA (reference sequence). The CDR3 has 16 residues. The ends lost 7 bases at V and 2 bases at J; junction bases unmatched: 9. DNA for the CDR3: TGCAGTGTGAAGGGACTAGCGGGGTGGAACACAGATACGCAGTATTTT. Translated: CSVKGLAGWNTDTQYF.

The V gene is TRBV6-1, the J gene TRBJ2-5; D is possibly TRBD1 (5 bases). CDR1 is MNHNS and CDR2 is SASEGT in the germline V gene. V gave up 10 bases and J gave up 1 base, with 10 bases separating them. The CDR3 has 12 amino acids. The CDR3: CATGHTQETQYF. In nucleotides, the CDR3 is TGTGCCACCGGACATACCCAAGAGACCCAGTACTTC.

This clonotype has a handful of counts. The V call is TRBV12-3 or TRBV12-4, the J call TRBJ2-1; D remains ambiguous. The CDR3 is 11 amino acids. The V and J ends lost 5 bases and 12 bases respectively, with 11 bases between them. The CDR3 region is CASSTSGGQFF. The CDR3 DNA is TGTGCCAGCAGTACCTCAGGTGGGCAGTTCTTC.

The V and J genes are TRBV2 and TRBJ2-1; D perhaps matches TRBD2 (6 bases). The CDR3 is 12 residues long. The germline CDR1 and CDR2 sequences are SNHLY and FYNNEI. V lost 6 bases, J lost 4 bases, and 7 bases lay in between. The CDR3 is CASSGGYNEQFF. The CDR3 bases are TGTGCCAGCAGCGGGGGTTACAATGAGCAGTTCTTC.

The sample holds many counts of this clonotype. A read error may account for a junction end that differs from germline. The V call is TRBV5-6, the J call TRBJ2-5, with TRBD1 as a possible D gene (6 bases). Germline CDR1 reads SGHDT; CDR2 reads YYEEEE. The CDR3 contains 14 residues. CDR3 sequence: CASSFGTTQETQYF. For the CDR3, the DNA is TGCGCCAGCAGCTTTGGGACAACCCAAGAGACCCAGTACTTC.

Ten or more counts support this clonotype. The V call is TRBV5-6, the J call TRBJ2-2, with unresolved D. V was clipped by 0 bases and J by 4 bases, with 7 bases between them. CDR1 is SGHDT and CDR2 is YYEEEE in the germline V gene. This CDR3 has 14 amino acids. This chain's CDR3 is CASSLGRTTGELFF. CDR3 coding DNA: TGTGCCAGCAGCTTGGGGCGGACCACCGGGGAGCTGTTTTTT.

This rearrangement joins TRBV7-2 to TRBJ2-2, with D unresolved. V was clipped by 5 bases and J by 1 base, with 17 bases between them. CDR1 and CDR2 from the germline V gene are SGHTA and FQGNSA. The CDR3 spans 17 residues. The DNA of the CDR3 is TGTGCCAGCAGCCTGATGCATGAGACAAGGAACACCGGGGAGCTGTTTTTT. Its translation: CASSLMHETRNTGELFF.

The chain carries TRBV7-2 and TRBJ2-1; 9 positions match TRBD2. V lost 1 base to trimming and J lost 0 bases; unmatched junction nucleotides: 7. CDR1 and CDR2 (germline): SGHTA, FQGNSA. The CDR3 sequence is 18 residues long. The CDR3 loop reads CASSLEGGGVSSYNEQFF. The DNA for the CDR3 is TGTGCCAGCAGCTTAGAGGGCGGGGGGGTAAGCTCCTACAATGAGCAGTTCTTC.

This clonotype has more than one count but fewer than ten. The chain recombines TRBV6-5 with TRBJ2-7; maybe TRBD2 (6 bases). The CDR3 spans 13 residues. Trimming took off 2 bases at V and 7 bases at J, with 12 bases between the two ends. Germline V gene lookup returns CDR1 MNHEY and CDR2 SVGAGI. DNA for the CDR3: TGTGCCAGCAGTTACCTGGCGGGGCTAGAGCAGTACTTC. It yields the protein CASSYLAGLEQYF.

This chain links TRBV20-1 with TRBJ1-6, with 9 positions matching TRBD1. The V gene end was trimmed by 3 bases and the J gene end by 5 bases; junction bases not matched to a gene: 2. CDR3 length: 14 residues. Germline lookup yields CDR1 DFQATT and CDR2 SNEGSKA (reference sequence). CDR3 in amino acids: CSARHRGHNSPLHF. CDR3 DNA sequence: TGCAGTGCTAGGCACAGGGGGCATAATTCACCCCTCCACTTT.

This chain connects TRBV4-1 to TRBJ1-2; TRBD1 matches at 9 bases. Looked up from germline, CDR1 is MGHRA and CDR2 is YSYEKL. The CDR3 is 13 amino acids. V shed 5 bases, J shed 6 bases, and the junction held 4 bases outside the gene matches. The DNA of the CDR3 is TGCGCCAGCAGCATACAGGGGGCCGATGGCTACACCTTC. It translates to CASSIQGADGYTF.

This clonotype was detected ten times or more. Here the CDR3 DNA reads TGTGCCAGCAGCGTTAGCGGGAGTCGCCACAATGAGCAGTTCTTC. It specifies CASSVSGSRHNEQFF. The chain combines TRBV9 with TRBJ2-1, with 9 bases that match TRBD2. CDR1 SGDLS and CDR2 YYNGEE come from the germline V gene. J gave up 5 bases and V 2 bases, and 5 bases lay outside the gene matches. The CDR3 has 15 amino acids.

The CDR3 DNA sequence: TGTGCCAGCAGCCAAGGGCCAACAGTTACTCACGGGTACACTGAAGCTTTCTTT. It yields the protein CASSQGPTVTHGYTEAFF. The chain links TRBV14 to TRBJ1-1, with D uncertain. V shed 1 base and J shed 3 bases, with 21 bases lying between them. This CDR3 has 18 residues. Germline V gene data show CDR1 as SGHDN and CDR2 as FVKESK.

In its sample, this clonotype was seen a few times. The chain combines TRBV12-3 or TRBV12-4 with TRBJ1-2, with D perhaps matching TRBD1 (5 bases). Trimming removed 3 bases from V and 2 bases from J, with 16 bases in between. The length of the CDR3 is 16 residues. The CDR3 loop reads CASSFSGGRRNYGYTF. The DNA for the CDR3 is TGTGCCAGCAGTTTTAGTGGGGGGAGGCGGAACTATGGCTACACCTTC.

This clonotype was counted a few times. The chain uses TRBV7-9 and TRBJ2-5; D may be TRBD2 (6 bases). The germline V gene encodes CDR1 SEHNR and CDR2 FQNEAQ (reference sequence). With 3 bases removed from V and 1 base from J, the gap between germline ends came to 9 bases. CDR3 length: 14 amino acids. The DNA of the CDR3 is TGTGCCAGCAGCTTGGACTACCTCCAAGAGACCCAGTACTTC. Residues: CASSLDYLQETQYF. Using reference TRBV7-9 and TRBJ2-5 for the parts outside the CDR3, the full variable domain is DTGVSQNPRHKITKRGQNVTFRCDPISEHNRLYWYRQTLGQGPEFLTYFQNEAQLEKSRLLSDRFSAERPKGSFSTLEIQRTEQGDSAMYLCASSLDYLQETQYFGPGTRLLVL.

V is TRBV29-1 and J is TRBJ1-1; 9 nucleotides match TRBD1. CDR3 length equals 14 residues. After removal of 7 bases from V and 1 base from J, the junction contained 7 bases not matched to a gene. The germline CDR1 and CDR2 sequences are SQVTM and ANQGSEA. For the CDR3, the DNA is TGCAGCGCGGACCCGGGACAGGGGAACACTGAAGCTTTCTTT. Translating gives CSADPGQGNTEAFF. The full variable domain, rest sourced from reference TRBV29-1 and TRBJ1-1, is SAVISQKPSRDICQRGTSLTIQCQVDSQVTMMFWYRQQPGQSLTLIATANQGSEATYESGFVIDKFPISRPNLTFSTLTVSNMSPEDSSIYLCSADPGQGNTEAFFGQGTRLTVV.